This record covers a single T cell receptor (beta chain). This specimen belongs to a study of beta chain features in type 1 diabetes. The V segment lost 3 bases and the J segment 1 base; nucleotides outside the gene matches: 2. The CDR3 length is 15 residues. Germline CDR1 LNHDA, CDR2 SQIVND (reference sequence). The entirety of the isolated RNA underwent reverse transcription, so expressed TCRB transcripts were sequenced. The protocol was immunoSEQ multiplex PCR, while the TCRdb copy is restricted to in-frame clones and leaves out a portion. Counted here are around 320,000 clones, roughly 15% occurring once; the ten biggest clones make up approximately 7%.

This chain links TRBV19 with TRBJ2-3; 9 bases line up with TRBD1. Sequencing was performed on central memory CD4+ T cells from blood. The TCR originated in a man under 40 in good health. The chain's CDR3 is CASSIRDRGTDTQYF. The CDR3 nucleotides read TGTGCCAGTAGTATCCGGGACAGGGGCACAGATACGCAGTATTTT.